Presented here are 13 T cell receptor beta chains from one specimen sequenced in a study of blood T cells in healthy people across ages. Together with a sample-barcoded 5' primer, a J-beta primer mix was included in a second PCR lasting roughly 6 to 12 cycles. MiXCR was run by TCRdb on the 5' RACE reads, yielding one entry per CDR3 protein. The sample contains about 570,000 distinct CDR3 sequences, 27% of which appear only once. Sequencing input: blood. The receptors originated from a woman in her seventies in good health.

V gene TRBV15 combines with J gene TRBJ1-1; D possibly corresponds to TRBD1 (5 bases). V was pared by 0 bases and J by 3 bases, with 5 bases between. Germline CDR1 and CDR2: LNHNV and YYDKDF (reference sequence). This CDR3 is built from 13 residues. Written as DNA, the CDR3 is TGTGCCACCAGCAGAGAAGGGGACACTGAAGCTTTCTTT. Translated, it gives CATSREGDTEAFF.

V usage is TRBV7-6 and J usage is TRBJ2-5; the D gene could be TRBD1 or TRBD2 (6 bases each). The J call may be incorrect, as the DNA end agrees better with TRBJ2-1. The CDR3 is made up of 12 amino acids. In germline, CDR1 is SGHVS, CDR2 FNYEAQ. CDR3 sequence (DNA): TGTGCCAGCGCCGCAAGGGGGGATGAGCAGTTCTTC. Translating it yields CASAARGDEQFF.

This chain joins TRBV7-8 and TRBJ1-3; D may be TRBD1 (5 bases). CDR1 and CDR2 from the germline V gene are SGHVS and FQNEAQ. Between the trimmed V and J ends, which lost 5 bases and 4 bases, there was a span of 15 bases. The CDR3 covers 15 residues. The CDR3 nucleotides read TGTGCCAGCAGCGCCGGCGGGGGGTTGGGAAACACCATATATTTT. The encoded protein is CASSAGGGLGNTIYF.

The V gene is TRBV3-1, the J gene TRBJ2-3; D unresolved. The CDR3 contains 13 residues. CDR1 LGHDT and CDR2 YNNKEL come from the germline V gene (reference sequence). The ends were cut back, 6 bases at V and 3 bases at J, with 10 bases in the middle. The CDR3 loop is CASSPRDTDTQYF. CDR3 in DNA: TGTGCCAGCAGTCCCCGAGATACAGATACGCAGTATTTT.

This clonotype showed up just a few times. This chain uses TRBV20-1 with TRBJ2-7; D assignment may be TRBD1 or TRBD2 (7 bases each). V was trimmed by 5 bases and J by 3 bases, leaving 20 bases between them. The CDR3 length is 15 residues. Germline assignment: CDR1 DFQATT and CDR2 SNEGSKA (reference sequence). This CDR3 reads CSARRGRGYVYEQYF. As DNA, the CDR3 is TGCAGTGCTCGAAGGGGGCGGGGGTATGTCTACGAGCAGTACTTC.

The V gene is TRBV11-2, the J gene TRBJ2-1, with D possibly being TRBD1 (6 bases). This CDR3 spans 14 amino acids. The V end lost 5 bases, the J end lost 6 bases, and 14 bases lay between the germline ends. Germline CDR1 reads SGHAT; CDR2 reads FQNNGV. The CDR3 protein is CASSQQQGLNEQFF. CDR3 bases: TGTGCCAGCAGCCAACAACAGGGCCTCAATGAGCAGTTCTTC.

Comment on this clonotype: The junction and the germline gene differ at one end; a read error may be behind it. V gene TRBV6-6 combines with J gene TRBJ2-5, with D unresolved. Judging by the DNA end, TRBJ2-7 fits better; the J call may be wrong. The CDR3 runs to 13 residues. CDR1 and CDR2 (germline): MNHNY, SVGAGI (reference sequence). CDR3 loop: CASSHSSVGEQYF. The CDR3 DNA reads as TGTGCCAGCAGTCACTCGTCCGTTGGCGAGCAGTACTTC.

This clonotype was detected a few times. The genes are TRBV20-1 and TRBJ2-6; maybe TRBD1 (6 bases). The CDR3 length is 13 residues. CDR1 and CDR2 from the germline V gene are DFQATT and SNEGSKA (reference sequence). The germline V and J ends were trimmed by 7 bases and 0 bases, with 7 bases remaining between them. CDR3 loop: CSVGASGANVLTF. DNA of the CDR3: TGCAGTGTGGGGGCCTCTGGGGCCAACGTCCTGACTTTC.

The chain is built from TRBV7-9 and TRBJ1-2, with 9 bases aligning to TRBD1. The CDR3 runs 17 residues. Trimming removed 7 bases from V and 4 bases from J; junction bases left unmatched: 16. Germline loops: CDR1 SEHNR, CDR2 FQNEAQ (reference sequence). CDR3 sequence reads: CASTLMVGQGLAYGYTF. CDR3 DNA sequence: TGTGCCAGCACCCTGATGGTGGGACAGGGATTAGCCTATGGCTACACCTTC.

As regards this clonotype: Given the absence of the conserved phenylalanine or tryptophan at the CDR3 end, a read error is likely. The J gene is TRBJ1-1, the V gene TRBV10-3, with D perhaps matching TRBD1 (6 bases). Germline values: CDR1 ENHRY, CDR2 SYGVKD. Trimming pared 6 bases from V and 2 bases from J, leaving 10 bases between. The CDR3 totals 13 residues. Here the CDR3 reads CAIRGGPNTEAFS. CDR3 sequence (DNA): TGTGCCATCAGAGGGGGTCCCAACACTGAAGCTTTCTCT.

The CDR3 reads CASSNGQGMSSRTDTQYF. The CDR3 DNA reads TGTGCCAGCAGCAACGGACAGGGGATGTCCTCCCGGACAGATACGCAGTATTTT. The rearrangement uses TRBV6-1 and TRBJ2-3; 9 positions agree with TRBD1. V dropped 6 bases and J dropped 3; count of bases not matched to a gene: 16. Germline-derived CDR1 and CDR2 are MNHNS and SASEGT. CDR3 length equals 18 residues.

J is TRBJ2-1 and V is TRBV20-1; 8 bases are shared with TRBD2. The end of the DNA fits TRBJ2-5 better, so the J call may be wrong. This CDR3 has 12 amino acids. The germline CDR1 and CDR2 sequences are DFQATT and SNEGSKA (reference sequence). Here the CDR3 DNA reads TGCAGTGCTCAAGGGGGACTAGGGACCCAGTACTTC. Protein product: CSAQGGLGTQYF.

This clonotype showed up just a few times. The rearrangement links TRBV5-5 to TRBJ2-1; weak D call: TRBD2 (5 bases). Germline loops: CDR1 SGHKS, CDR2 YYEKEE (reference sequence). V lost 4 bases, J lost 3 bases, and 14 bases lay in between. The CDR3 runs to 15 residues. CDR3 residues: CASSRDWEIYNEQFF. The DNA of the CDR3 is TGTGCCAGCAGCCGCGACTGGGAGATCTACAATGAGCAGTTCTTC.